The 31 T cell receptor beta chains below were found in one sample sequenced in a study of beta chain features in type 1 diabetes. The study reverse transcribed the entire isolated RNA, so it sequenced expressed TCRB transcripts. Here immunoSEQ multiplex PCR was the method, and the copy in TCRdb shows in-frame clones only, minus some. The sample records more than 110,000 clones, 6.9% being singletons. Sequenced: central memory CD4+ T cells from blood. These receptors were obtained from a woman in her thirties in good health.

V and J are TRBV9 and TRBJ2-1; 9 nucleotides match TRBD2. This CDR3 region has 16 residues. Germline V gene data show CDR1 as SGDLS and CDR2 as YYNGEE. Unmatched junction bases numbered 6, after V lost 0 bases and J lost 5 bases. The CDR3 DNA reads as TGTGCCAGCAGCGTAGCATTCGCGGGAGGGGACAATGAGCAGTTCTTC. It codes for CASSVAFAGGDNEQFF.

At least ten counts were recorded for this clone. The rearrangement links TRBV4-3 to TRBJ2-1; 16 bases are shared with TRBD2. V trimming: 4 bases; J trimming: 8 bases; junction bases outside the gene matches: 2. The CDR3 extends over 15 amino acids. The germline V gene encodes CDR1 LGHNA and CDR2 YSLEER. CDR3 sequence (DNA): TGCGCCAGCAGCCTGGGACTAGCGGGAGGGGATGAGCAGTTCTTC. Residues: CASSLGLAGGDEQFF.

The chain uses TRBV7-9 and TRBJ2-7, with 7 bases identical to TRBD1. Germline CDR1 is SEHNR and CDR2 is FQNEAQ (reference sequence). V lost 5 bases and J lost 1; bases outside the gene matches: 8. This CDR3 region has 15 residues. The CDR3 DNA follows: TGTGCCAGCAGCCCAGAACAGGGGCGATCCTACGAGCAGTACTTC. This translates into CASSPEQGRSYEQYF.

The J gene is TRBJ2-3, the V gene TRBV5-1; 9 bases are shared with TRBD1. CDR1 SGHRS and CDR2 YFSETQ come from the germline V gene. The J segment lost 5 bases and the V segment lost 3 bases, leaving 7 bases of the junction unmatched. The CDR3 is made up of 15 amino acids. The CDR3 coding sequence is TGCGCCAGCAGCTCAGGGACAGGGCGAAAAGATACGCAGTATTTT. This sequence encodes CASSSGTGRKDTQYF. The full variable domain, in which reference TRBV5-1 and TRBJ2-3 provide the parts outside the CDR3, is KAGVTQTPRYLIKTRGQQVTLSCSPISGHRSVSWYQQTPGQGLQFLFEYFSETQRNKGNFPGRFSGRQFSNSRSEMNVSTLELGDSALYLCASSSGTGRKDTQYFGPGTRLTVL.

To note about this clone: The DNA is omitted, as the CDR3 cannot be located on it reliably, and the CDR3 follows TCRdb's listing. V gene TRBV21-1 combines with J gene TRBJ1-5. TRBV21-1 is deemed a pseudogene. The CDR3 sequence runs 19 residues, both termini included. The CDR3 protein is CASSNPGFGVGSSNQPQHF.

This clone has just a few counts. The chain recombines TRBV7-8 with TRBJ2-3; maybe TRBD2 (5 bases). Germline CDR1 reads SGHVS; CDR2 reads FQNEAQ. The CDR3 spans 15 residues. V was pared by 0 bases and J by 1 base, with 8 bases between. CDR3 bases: TGTGCCAGCAGCTTAGCGGGGAGCGGCACAGATACGCAGTATTTT. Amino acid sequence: CASSLAGSGTDTQYF.

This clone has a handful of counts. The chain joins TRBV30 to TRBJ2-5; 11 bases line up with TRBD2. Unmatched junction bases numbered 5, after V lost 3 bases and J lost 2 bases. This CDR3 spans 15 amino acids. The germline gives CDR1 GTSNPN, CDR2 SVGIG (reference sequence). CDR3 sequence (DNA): TGTGCCTGGAGCCTAGGGACTAGCGGACAAGAGACCCAGTACTTC. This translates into CAWSLGTSGQETQYF.

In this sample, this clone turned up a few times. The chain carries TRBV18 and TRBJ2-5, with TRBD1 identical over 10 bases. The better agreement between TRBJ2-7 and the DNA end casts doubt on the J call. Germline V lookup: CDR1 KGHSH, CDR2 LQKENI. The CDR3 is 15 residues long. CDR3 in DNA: TGTGCCAGCTCACGACCGGGACAGGGGATCTACGAGCAGTACTTC. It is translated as CASSRPGQGIYEQYF.

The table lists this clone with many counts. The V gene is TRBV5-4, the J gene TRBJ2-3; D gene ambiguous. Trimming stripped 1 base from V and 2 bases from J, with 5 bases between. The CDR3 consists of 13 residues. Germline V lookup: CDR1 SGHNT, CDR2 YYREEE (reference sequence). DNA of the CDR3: TGTGCCAGCAGCTTGTCCTTCACAGATACGCAGTATTTT. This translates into CASSLSFTDTQYF.

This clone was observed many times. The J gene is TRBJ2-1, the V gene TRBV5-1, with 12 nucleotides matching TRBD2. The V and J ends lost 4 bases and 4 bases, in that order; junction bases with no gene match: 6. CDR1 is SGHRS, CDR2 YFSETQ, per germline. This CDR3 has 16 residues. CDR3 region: CASSLPGLAGYNEQFF. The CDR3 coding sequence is TGCGCCAGCAGCCTTCCGGGACTAGCGGGTTACAATGAGCAGTTCTTC. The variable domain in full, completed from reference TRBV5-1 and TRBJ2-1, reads KAGVTQTPRYLIKTRGQQVTLSCSPISGHRSVSWYQQTPGQGLQFLFEYFSETQRNKGNFPGRFSGRQFSNSRSEMNVSTLELGDSALYLCASSLPGLAGYNEQFFGPGTRLTVL.

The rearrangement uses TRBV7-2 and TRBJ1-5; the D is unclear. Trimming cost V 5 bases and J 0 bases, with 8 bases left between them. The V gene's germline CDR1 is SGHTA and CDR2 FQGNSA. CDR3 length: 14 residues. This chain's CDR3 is CASSTAISNQPQHF. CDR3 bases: TGTGCCAGCAGCACAGCAATTAGCAATCAGCCCCAGCATTTT.

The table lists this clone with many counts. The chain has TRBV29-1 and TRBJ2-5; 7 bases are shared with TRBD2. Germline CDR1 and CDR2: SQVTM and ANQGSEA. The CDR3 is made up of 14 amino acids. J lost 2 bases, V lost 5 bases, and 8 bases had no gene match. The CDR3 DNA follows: TGCAGCGTTTGTCCGGGACTACAACAAGAGACCCAGTACTTC. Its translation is CSVCPGLQQETQYF.

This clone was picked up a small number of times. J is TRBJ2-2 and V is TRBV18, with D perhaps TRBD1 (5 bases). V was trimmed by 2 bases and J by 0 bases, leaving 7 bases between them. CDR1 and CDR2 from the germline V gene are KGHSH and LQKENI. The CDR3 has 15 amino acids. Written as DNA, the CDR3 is TGTGCCAGCTCACCAGGACAAGCGAACACCGGGGAGCTGTTTTTT. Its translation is CASSPGQANTGELFF.

The CDR3 sequence is CASKGGASGVTDTQYF. The CDR3, as DNA: TGTGCCAGCAAGGGCGGGGCCAGCGGGGTTACAGATACGCAGTATTTT. V and J are TRBV27 and TRBJ2-3, with 7 bases that match TRBD2. J was trimmed by 3 bases and V by 7 bases; bases with no gene match: 13. The CDR3 totals 16 residues. Germline V lookup: CDR1 MNHEY, CDR2 SMNVEV (reference sequence).

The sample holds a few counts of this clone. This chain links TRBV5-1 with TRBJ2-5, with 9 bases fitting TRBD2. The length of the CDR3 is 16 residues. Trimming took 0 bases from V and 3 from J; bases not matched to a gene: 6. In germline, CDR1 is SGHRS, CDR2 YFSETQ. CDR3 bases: TGCGCCAGCAGCTTGGGTGCGGGAGGGCCTGAAGAGACCCAGTACTTC. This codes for CASSLGAGGPEETQYF. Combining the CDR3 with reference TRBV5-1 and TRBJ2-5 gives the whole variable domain KAGVTQTPRYLIKTRGQQVTLSCSPISGHRSVSWYQQTPGQGLQFLFEYFSETQRNKGNFPGRFSGRQFSNSRSEMNVSTLELGDSALYLCASSLGAGGPEETQYFGPGTRLLVL.

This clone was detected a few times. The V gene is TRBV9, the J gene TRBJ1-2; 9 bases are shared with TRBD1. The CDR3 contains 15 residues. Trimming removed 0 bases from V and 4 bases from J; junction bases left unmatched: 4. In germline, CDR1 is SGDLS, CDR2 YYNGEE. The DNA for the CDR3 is TGTGCCAGCAGCGTAGGTGGACAGGGGTCCTATGGCTACACCTTC. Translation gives CASSVGGQGSYGYTF.

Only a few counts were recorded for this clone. DNA of the CDR3: TGTGCCAGCAGACAACGGGACTCCTACGAGCAGTACTTC. Residues: CASRQRDSYEQYF. J is TRBJ2-7 and V is TRBV7-9, with D perhaps TRBD2 (5 bases). Looked up from germline, CDR1 is SEHNR and CDR2 is FQNEAQ (reference sequence). The V and J ends lost 6 bases and 0 bases respectively, with 9 bases between them. The CDR3 spans 13 residues.

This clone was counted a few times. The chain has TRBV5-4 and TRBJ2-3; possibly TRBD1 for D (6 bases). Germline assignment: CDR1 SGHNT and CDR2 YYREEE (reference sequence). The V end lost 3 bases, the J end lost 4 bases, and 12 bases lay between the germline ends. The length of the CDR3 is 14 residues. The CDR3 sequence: CASSSRDTADTQYF. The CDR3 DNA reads TGTGCCAGCAGCTCCCGGGACACAGCAGATACGCAGTATTTT.

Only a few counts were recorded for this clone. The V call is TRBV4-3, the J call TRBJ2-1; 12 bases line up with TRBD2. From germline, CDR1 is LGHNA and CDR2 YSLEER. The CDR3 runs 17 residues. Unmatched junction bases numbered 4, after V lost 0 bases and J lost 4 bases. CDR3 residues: CASSQETSGSGYNEQFF. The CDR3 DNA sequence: TGCGCCAGCAGCCAAGAGACTAGCGGGAGTGGGTACAATGAGCAGTTCTTC.

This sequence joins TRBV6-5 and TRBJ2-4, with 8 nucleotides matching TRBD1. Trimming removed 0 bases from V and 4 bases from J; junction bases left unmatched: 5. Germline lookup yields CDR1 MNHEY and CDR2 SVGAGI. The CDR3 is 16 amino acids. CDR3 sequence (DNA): TGTGCCAGCAGTTACTCGAAGGGACAGGTGAAAAACATTCAGTACTTC. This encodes CASSYSKGQVKNIQYF.

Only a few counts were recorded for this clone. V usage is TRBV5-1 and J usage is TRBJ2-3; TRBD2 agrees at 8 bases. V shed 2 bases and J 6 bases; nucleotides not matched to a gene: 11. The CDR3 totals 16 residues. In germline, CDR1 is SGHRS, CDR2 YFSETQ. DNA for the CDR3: TGCGCCAGCAGCTTCAGCGGGAGCTTCCCGGGGGATACGCAGTATTTT. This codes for CASSFSGSFPGDTQYF.

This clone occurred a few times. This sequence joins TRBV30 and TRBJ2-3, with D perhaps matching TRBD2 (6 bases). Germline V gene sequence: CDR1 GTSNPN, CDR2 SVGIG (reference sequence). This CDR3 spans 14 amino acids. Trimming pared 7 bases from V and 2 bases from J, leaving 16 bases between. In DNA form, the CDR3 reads TGTGCCTTTGGAGTCGGGGGAAACACAGATACGCAGTATTTT. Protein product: CAFGVGGNTDTQYF.

CDR3: CASSLPSLNTEAFF. DNA of the CDR3: TGTGCCAGCAGTTTACCCAGTTTGAACACTGAAGCTTTCTTT. The V call is TRBV28, the J call TRBJ1-1, with unresolved D. The CDR3 is 14 residues long. The germline CDR1 and CDR2 sequences are MDHEN and SYDVKM. The ends were cut back, 2 bases at V and 0 bases at J, with 7 bases in the middle.

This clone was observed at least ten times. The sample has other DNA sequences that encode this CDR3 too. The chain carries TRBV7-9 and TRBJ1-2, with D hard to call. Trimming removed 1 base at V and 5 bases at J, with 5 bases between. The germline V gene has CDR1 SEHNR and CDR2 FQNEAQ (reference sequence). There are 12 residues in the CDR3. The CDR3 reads CASSLELYGYTF. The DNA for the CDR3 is TGTGCCAGCAGCTTAGAGCTGTATGGCTACACCTTC. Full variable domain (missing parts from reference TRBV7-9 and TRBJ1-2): DTGVSQNPRHKITKRGQNVTFRCDPISEHNRLYWYRQTLGQGPEFLTYFQNEAQLEKSRLLSDRFSAERPKGSFSTLEIQRTEQGDSAMYLCASSLELYGYTFGSGTRLTVV.

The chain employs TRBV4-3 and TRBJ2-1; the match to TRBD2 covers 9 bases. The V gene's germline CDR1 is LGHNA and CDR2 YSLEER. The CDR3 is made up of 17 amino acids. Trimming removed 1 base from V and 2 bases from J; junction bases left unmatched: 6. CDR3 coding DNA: TGCGCCAGCAGCCAAGTAACAGCGGGAGGCACCTACAATGAGCAGTTCTTC. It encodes CASSQVTAGGTYNEQFF.

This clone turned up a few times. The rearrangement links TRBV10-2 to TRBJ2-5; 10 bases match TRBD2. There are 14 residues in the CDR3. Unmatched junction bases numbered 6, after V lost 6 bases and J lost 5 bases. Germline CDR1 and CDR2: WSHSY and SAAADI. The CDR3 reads CASRSSGSTETQYF. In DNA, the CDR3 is TGCGCCAGCAGGTCTAGCGGGAGCACCGAGACCCAGTACTTC.

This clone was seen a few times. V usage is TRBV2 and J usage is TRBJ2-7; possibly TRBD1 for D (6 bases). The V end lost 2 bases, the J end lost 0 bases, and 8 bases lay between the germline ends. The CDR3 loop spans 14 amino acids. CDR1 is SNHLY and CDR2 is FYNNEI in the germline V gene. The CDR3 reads CASSELDSSYEQYF. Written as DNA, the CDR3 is TGTGCCAGCAGTGAATTGGACAGCTCCTACGAGCAGTACTTC.

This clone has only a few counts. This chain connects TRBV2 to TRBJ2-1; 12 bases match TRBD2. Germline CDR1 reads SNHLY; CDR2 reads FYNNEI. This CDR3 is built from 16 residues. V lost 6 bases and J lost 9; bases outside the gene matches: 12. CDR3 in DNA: TGTGCCAGCAGACCCGGGACTAGCGGGCTTGGGGGTGAGCAGTTCTTC. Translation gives CASRPGTSGLGGEQFF.

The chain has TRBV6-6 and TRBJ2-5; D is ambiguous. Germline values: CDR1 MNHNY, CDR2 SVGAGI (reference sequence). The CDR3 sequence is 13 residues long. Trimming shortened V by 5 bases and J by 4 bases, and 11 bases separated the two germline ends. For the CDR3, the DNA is TGTGCCAGCAGTGAGTTAGTTGCAGAGACCCAGTACTTC. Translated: CASSELVAETQYF.

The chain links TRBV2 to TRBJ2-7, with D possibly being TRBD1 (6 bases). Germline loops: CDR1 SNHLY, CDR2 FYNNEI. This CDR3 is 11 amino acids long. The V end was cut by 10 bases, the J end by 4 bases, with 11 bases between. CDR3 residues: CATKGEYEQYF. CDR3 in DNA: TGTGCCACCAAGGGGGAGTACGAGCAGTACTTC. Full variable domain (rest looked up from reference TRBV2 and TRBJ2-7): EPEVTQTPSHQVTQMGQEVILRCVPISNHLYFYWYRQILGQKVEFLVSFYNNEISEKSEIFDDQFSVERPDGSNFTLKIRSTKLEDSAMYFCATKGEYEQYFGPGTRLTVT.

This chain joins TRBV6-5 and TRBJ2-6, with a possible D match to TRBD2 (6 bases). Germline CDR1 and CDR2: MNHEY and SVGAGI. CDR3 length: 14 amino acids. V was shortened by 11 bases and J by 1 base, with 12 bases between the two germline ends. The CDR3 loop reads CAGARGSGANVLTF. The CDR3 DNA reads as TGTGCCGGCGCCCGGGGGTCTGGGGCCAACGTCCTGACTTTC.